These 30 T cell receptor beta chains came from one sample sequenced in a study of T-cell reconstitution after alpha-beta-depleted transplantation in children. Preparation of the TCRbeta library involved a method that used unique molecular identifiers. Using its own MiXCR run on the PCR reads, TCRdb lists one record per CDR3 protein. The sample includes 360,000 or so distinct CDR3 sequences, roughly 20% of them seen just once. Specimen: PBMCs from the stem cell graft donor, collected from the stem cell graft. The receptors come from a human donor who donated a stem cell graft to a child with acute myeloid leukemia.

J is TRBJ2-7 and V is TRBV25-1; D is perhaps TRBD2 (5 bases). The CDR3 extends over 13 amino acids. V lost 2 bases to trimming and J lost 6 bases, with 11 bases between them. Germline V gives CDR1 MGHDK, CDR2 SYGVNS. This chain's CDR3 is CASSENSGFEQYF. As DNA, the CDR3 is TGTGCCAGCAGTGAAAACTCGGGGTTCGAGCAGTACTTC.

The chain links TRBV28 to TRBJ1-2; D is perhaps TRBD1 (6 bases). The CDR3 loop spans 15 amino acids. Germline CDR1 and CDR2: MDHEN and SYDVKM. V was cut by 6 bases and J by 5 bases, with 19 bases left in between. CDR3 DNA sequence: TGTGCCAGCAGCCCCGGGGGGGGGCCGATATATGGCTACACCTTC. Protein sequence: CASSPGGGPIYGYTF.

This clonotype showed up just a few times. The chain combines TRBV28 with TRBJ1-1, with a weak D call TRBD1 (5 bases). Germline values: CDR1 MDHEN, CDR2 SYDVKM. Trimming took 8 bases from V and 11 from J, leaving 12 bases between them. The CDR3 sequence is 10 residues long. Here the CDR3 DNA reads TGTGCCAGCGGAACGACAGCGGCTTTCTTT. This translates into CASGTTAAFF.

The genes are TRBV18 and TRBJ2-5; TRBD1 aligns across 7 bases. This CDR3 comprises 14 residues. Germline loops: CDR1 KGHSH, CDR2 LQKENI. V lost 5 bases to trimming and J lost 7 bases; unmatched junction nucleotides: 10. The CDR3 DNA sequence: TGTGCCAGCTCATCTGGGACAGTGGACACGACCCAGTACTTC. Protein sequence: CASSSGTVDTTQYF.

V usage is TRBV2 and J usage is TRBJ2-5; 8 bases agree with TRBD1. This CDR3 is built from 13 residues. Per germline, CDR1 SNHLY and CDR2 FYNNEI. J lost 5 bases, V lost 4 bases, and 3 bases had no gene match. The DNA for the CDR3 is TGTGCCAGCAGTGTCGACAGGGGCGAGACCCAGTACTTC. Protein product: CASSVDRGETQYF.

The rearrangement uses TRBV2 and TRBJ2-1, with D perhaps given as TRBD1 or TRBD2 (5 bases each). Germline CDR1 is SNHLY and CDR2 is FYNNEI. V lost 8 bases and J 6 bases, leaving 8 bases between the germline ends. The CDR3 length is 11 residues. The CDR3 loop is CASSGGNEQFF. For the CDR3, the DNA is TGTGCCAGCTCTGGGGGCAATGAGCAGTTCTTC. Based on the CDR3 plus reference TRBV2 and TRBJ2-1, the full variable domain is EPEVTQTPSHQVTQMGQEVILRCVPISNHLYFYWYRQILGQKVEFLVSFYNNEISEKSEIFDDQFSVERPDGSNFTLKIRSTKLEDSAMYFCASSGGNEQFFGPGTRLTVL.

This chain uses TRBV7-2 with TRBJ2-7; 7 bases align to TRBD2. This CDR3 spans 14 amino acids. Germline V lookup: CDR1 SGHTA, CDR2 FQGNSA. V shed 6 bases, J shed 2 bases, and the junction held 7 bases outside the gene matches. The CDR3 sequence is CASRAGRMTYEQYF. DNA for the CDR3: TGTGCCAGCAGAGCGGGACGGATGACCTACGAGCAGTACTTC. Full variable domain (remainder filled in from reference TRBV7-2 and TRBJ2-7): GAGVSQSPSNKVTEKGKDVELRCDPISGHTALYWYRQSLGQGLEFLIYFQGNSAPDKSGLPSDRFSAERTGGSVSTLTIQRTQQEDSAVYLCASRAGRMTYEQYFGPGTRLTVT.

V is TRBV4-1 and J is TRBJ2-3; a possible D gene is TRBD2 (6 bases). V gave up 4 bases and J gave up 9 bases, with 14 bases separating them. The CDR3 sequence is 13 residues long. CDR1 and CDR2 from the germline V gene are MGHRA and YSYEKL. CDR3 in amino acids: CASSLLGRNTQYF. CDR3 DNA: TGCGCCAGCAGCCTTCTCGGGAGAAACACGCAGTATTTT.

This clonotype came up many times. V gene TRBV2 combines with J gene TRBJ2-2; 10 positions match TRBD2. Germline values: CDR1 SNHLY, CDR2 FYNNEI. This CDR3 has 17 residues. V lost 6 bases, J lost 0 bases, and 7 bases stayed unmatched. CDR3 protein: CASRGSGGYANTGELFF. The DNA for the CDR3 is TGTGCCAGCAGAGGTAGCGGGGGGTACGCGAACACCGGGGAGCTGTTTTTT.

This clonotype was seen once. V gene TRBV7-3 combines with J gene TRBJ2-5; D remains unclear. CDR3 size: 13 residues. Trimming stripped 5 bases from V and 5 bases from J, with 12 bases between. In germline, CDR1 is SGHTA, CDR2 FQGTGA. CDR3 DNA: TGTGCCAGCAGCCCAGCCAGATCGGAGACCCAGTACTTC. Translating gives CASSPARSETQYF.

This clonotype appeared a few times. The chain couples TRBV19 to TRBJ2-7; 10 bases match TRBD1. The CDR3 contains 14 residues. J gave up 8 bases and V 2 bases, and 6 bases lay outside the gene matches. CDR1 and CDR2 (germline): LNHDA, SQIVND (reference sequence). The CDR3 reads CASSIRDRGVQQYF. The CDR3 DNA sequence: TGTGCCAGTAGTATAAGGGACAGGGGTGTTCAGCAGTACTTC.

This clonotype was counted ten times or more. The rearrangement joins TRBV12-3 or TRBV12-4 to TRBJ1-5; D call uncertain. V was pared by 3 bases and J by 5 bases, with 8 bases between. The CDR3 contains 13 residues. Written as DNA, the CDR3 is TGTGCCAGCAGTTTTGCGGCGGATCAGCCCCAGCATTTT. It encodes CASSFAADQPQHF.

This clonotype was seen a few times. This sequence joins TRBV20-1 and TRBJ2-1; 7 nucleotides line up with TRBD2. CDR1 and CDR2 from the germline V gene are DFQATT and SNEGSKA (reference sequence). This CDR3 comprises 14 residues. The ends lost 0 bases at V and 6 bases at J; junction bases unmatched: 5. The CDR3 is CSARDPGRTNEQFF. The CDR3, as DNA: TGCAGTGCTAGAGATCCCGGGAGGACCAATGAGCAGTTCTTC.

This clonotype was detected ten times or more. The chain carries TRBV12-3 or TRBV12-4 and TRBJ2-1; a weak D match, TRBD2 (6 bases). V shed 1 base and J shed 3 bases, with 13 bases lying between them. The CDR3 totals 16 residues. For the CDR3, the DNA is TGTGCCAGCAGTTTAGTGGGGCGCGGGGTCTACAATGAGCAGTTCTTC. This encodes CASSLVGRGVYNEQFF.

The table lists this clonotype with many counts. The chain is built from TRBV20-1 and TRBJ2-7, with D tentatively TRBD1 (6 bases). The germline V and J ends were trimmed by 4 bases and 2 bases, with 15 bases remaining between them. Germline V gives CDR1 DFQATT, CDR2 SNEGSKA (reference sequence). The CDR3 totals 14 residues. CDR3 sequence (DNA): TGCAGTGCTAACCCCGGGACAACCACCTACGAGCAGTACTTC. Translation: CSANPGTTTYEQYF.

CDR3 sequence: CASSKPLAGGLSSYNEQFF. The CDR3 nucleotides read TGTGCCAGCAGTAAGCCACTAGCGGGAGGCCTAAGCTCCTACAATGAGCAGTTCTTC. J is TRBJ2-1 and V is TRBV2, with 12 positions matching TRBD2. Germline lookup yields CDR1 SNHLY and CDR2 FYNNEI. The V gene end was trimmed by 5 bases and the J gene end by 0 bases; junction bases not matched to a gene: 11. There are 19 residues in the CDR3.

This clonotype was seen a handful of times. This chain joins TRBV7-9 and TRBJ2-5; D tentatively fits TRBD1 or TRBD2 (5 bases each). The CDR3 spans 15 residues. The germline gives CDR1 SEHNR, CDR2 FQNEAQ (reference sequence). The V gene lost 2 bases and the J gene lost 5 bases, with 15 bases spanning the gap. Here the CDR3 reads CASSLSGTKRETQYF. The CDR3 nucleotides are TGTGCCAGCAGCTTATCAGGGACGAAGAGGGAGACCCAGTACTTC.

The V call is TRBV12-3 or TRBV12-4, the J call TRBJ2-7; TRBD2 might be the D (5 bases). The V end lost 7 bases, the J end lost 3 bases, and 13 bases lay between the germline ends. The CDR3 covers 13 residues. The chain's CDR3 is CASTVGENYEQYF. Here the CDR3 DNA reads TGTGCCAGCACCGTTGGGGAGAACTACGAGCAGTACTTC.

The rearrangement joins TRBV27 to TRBJ2-7; TRBD1 might be the D (6 bases). The CDR3 sequence is 14 residues long. Trimming took off 3 bases at V and 2 bases at J, with 11 bases between the two ends. The germline V gene encodes CDR1 MNHEY and CDR2 SMNVEV (reference sequence). As DNA, the CDR3 is TGTGCCAGCAGTTTTATACAGGGTACCTACGAGCAGTACTTC. It yields the protein CASSFIQGTYEQYF.

The chain has TRBV29-1 and TRBJ2-1; a possible D gene is TRBD1 (6 bases). CDR1 is SQVTM, CDR2 ANQGSEA, per germline. V lost 1 base and J lost 8, with 18 bases in between. This CDR3 comprises 15 residues. Here the CDR3 DNA reads TGCAGCGTTGAAGGCTCCATCAGGGGAGTCCATGAGCAGTTCTTC. Residues: CSVEGSIRGVHEQFF.

This clonotype showed up just a few times. The CDR3 coding sequence is TGCGCCAGCAGCTTGGAGGCAGCGAGCACAGATACGCAGTATTTT. As protein: CASSLEAASTDTQYF. This chain links TRBV5-1 with TRBJ2-3; D is ambiguous. The germline V gene encodes CDR1 SGHRS and CDR2 YFSETQ. The CDR3 totals 15 residues. V lost 0 bases and J 0 bases, leaving 8 bases between the germline ends.

This chain uses TRBV6-2 or TRBV6-3 with TRBJ2-2; either TRBD1 or TRBD2 may fit D (5 bases each). V lost 10 bases and J 5 bases, leaving 11 bases between the germline ends. CDR1 is MNHEY and CDR2 is SVGEGT in the germline V gene. This CDR3 comprises 12 residues. CDR3 protein: CATNEGTGELFF. The DNA of the CDR3 is TGTGCCACCAACGAGGGGACCGGGGAGCTGTTTTTT.

This clonotype was picked up a small number of times. The chain employs TRBV12-5 and TRBJ2-5, with TRBD1 as a possible D gene (6 bases). This CDR3 comprises 15 residues. Germline CDR1 reads LGHNT; CDR2 reads FRNRAP. Trimming shortened V by 2 bases and J by 4 bases, and 14 bases separated the two germline ends. CDR3 region: CASGLWGPVGETQYF. The CDR3 nucleotides read TGTGCTAGTGGTTTGTGGGGGCCGGTCGGAGAGACCCAGTACTTC.

This clonotype was found a few times. The chain is built from TRBV5-1 and TRBJ2-5; tentatively, D is TRBD1 (6 bases). V was clipped by 5 bases and J by 1 base, with 21 bases between them. Germline-derived CDR1 and CDR2 are SGHRS and YFSETQ. CDR3 length: 17 residues. CDR3 coding DNA: TGCGCCAGCAGATATCGAAGATTACAGGGCATCCAAGAGACCCAGTACTTC. Its translation: CASRYRRLQGIQETQYF.

The chain recombines TRBV24-1 with TRBJ2-1; TRBD2 agrees at 11 bases. CDR1 KGHDR and CDR2 SFDVKD come from the germline V gene. This CDR3 has 14 amino acids. With V trimmed by 5 bases and J by 9 bases, 5 bases remained unmatched. This chain's CDR3 is CATSGSGRAAEQFF. Here the CDR3 DNA reads TGTGCCACCAGTGGTAGCGGGAGGGCTGCTGAGCAGTTCTTC.

This chain joins TRBV10-2 and TRBJ2-2; no clear D gene. Trimming cost V 3 bases and J 1 base, with 9 bases left between them. Germline values: CDR1 WSHSY, CDR2 SAAADI. The length of the CDR3 is 15 residues. This chain's CDR3 is CASSDLRQNTGELFF. In DNA form, the CDR3 reads TGCGCCAGCAGTGATTTGAGGCAGAACACCGGGGAGCTGTTTTTT.

This clonotype was seen only a few times. The V and J genes are TRBV20-1 and TRBJ2-1; the D is unclear. The germline V gene has CDR1 DFQATT and CDR2 SNEGSKA (reference sequence). V was shortened by 5 bases and J by 2 bases, with 16 bases between the two germline ends. This CDR3 has 15 residues. CDR3 sequence reads: CSAPGPSNPYNEQFF. Here the CDR3 DNA reads TGCAGTGCTCCCGGCCCATCTAACCCCTACAATGAGCAGTTCTTC.

V gene TRBV2 combines with J gene TRBJ2-2, with D possibly TRBD2 on 6 matching bases. From germline, CDR1 is SNHLY and CDR2 FYNNEI. The CDR3 extends over 15 amino acids. V was clipped by 6 bases and J by 5 bases, with 16 bases between them. The CDR3 loop reads CASRSEGMRTGELFF. CDR3 nucleotide sequence: TGTGCCAGCAGGTCGGAGGGGATGAGGACCGGGGAGCTGTTTTTT.

The V call is TRBV20-1, the J call TRBJ2-1, with D possibly being TRBD1 (6 bases). Trimming took 6 bases from V and 2 from J, leaving 11 bases between them. The CDR3 is made up of 13 amino acids. Germline V CDR1 and CDR2: DFQATT, SNEGSKA (reference sequence). The DNA of the CDR3 is TGCAGTGCCACAGGGACCCCCTACAATGAGCAGTTCTTC. It specifies CSATGTPYNEQFF.

This clonotype was observed many times. J is TRBJ2-5 and V is TRBV29-1; D is ambiguous. Trimming removed 4 bases at V and 2 bases at J, with 17 bases between. CDR1 and CDR2 from the germline V gene are SQVTM and ANQGSEA. The CDR3 consists of 15 residues. DNA for the CDR3: TGCAGCGTTGGTTTGGGGAAAACCCGACAAGAGACCCAGTACTTC. Residues: CSVGLGKTRQETQYF.